This entry lists 21 T cell receptor beta chains sequenced from one sample in a study of CD8+ T cells in alopecia areata. It was cDNA, reverse transcribed from extracted RNA, that served as the sequencing template. Data came from immunoSEQ multiplex PCR; TCRdb stores just in-frame clones and leaves some out. The sample has some 170,000 clones, just over 65% seen once. This specimen was CD8+ T cells sorted from blood, taken at week 0. The source of these receptors is a human donor with alopecia areata.

The chain links TRBV4-1 to TRBJ2-2, with a tentative D call TRBD1 (6 bases). Germline loops: CDR1 MGHRA, CDR2 YSYEKL. The V and J ends lost 3 bases and 1 base respectively, with 12 bases between them. The CDR3 totals 16 residues. The CDR3, as DNA: TGCGCCAGCAGCCACCCCAGGACAGAGAACACCGGGGAGCTGTTTTTT. It is translated as CASSHPRTENTGELFF.

The DNA of the CDR3 is TGTGCCAGTCCAGGGAGTGGGACAGATACGCAGTATTTT. This encodes CASPGSGTDTQYF. The chain carries TRBV7-9 and TRBJ2-3, with D perhaps matching TRBD1 or TRBD2 (5 bases each). The CDR3 covers 13 residues. The germline V and J ends were trimmed by 9 bases and 3 bases, with 13 bases remaining between them. CDR1 and CDR2 (germline): SEHNR, FQNEAQ (reference sequence).

The chain recombines TRBV11-2 with TRBJ2-1; D unresolved. Germline V CDR1 and CDR2: SGHAT, FQNNGV. This CDR3 is 13 amino acids long. Trimming left V 1 base short and J 10 bases short, with 11 bases between. The CDR3 here is CASSLGGTVEQFF. The CDR3 DNA reads as TGTGCCAGCAGCTTAGGAGGCACGGTGGAGCAGTTCTTC.

The V gene is TRBV27, the J gene TRBJ1-1; a possible D gene is TRBD1 (5 bases). Germline CDR1 MNHEY, CDR2 SMNVEV (reference sequence). V was cut by 8 bases and J by 5 bases, with 12 bases left in between. This CDR3 comprises 12 residues. CDR3: CASGWGETEAFF. In DNA form, the CDR3 reads TGTGCCAGCGGGTGGGGGGAAACTGAAGCTTTCTTT.

This sequence joins TRBV2 and TRBJ2-3, with D possibly being TRBD2 (6 bases). The CDR3 totals 14 residues. Germline V gene data show CDR1 as SNHLY and CDR2 as FYNNEI. Trimming shortened V by 9 bases and J by 2 bases, and 15 bases separated the two germline ends. DNA of the CDR3: TGTGCCAGTATTTCGCAGGGACTCACAGATACGCAGTATTTT. Its protein is CASISQGLTDTQYF.

For this clone: Other DNA sequences in the same sample also yield this CDR3. The V gene is TRBV25-1, the J gene TRBJ2-3; D uncertain. V was trimmed by 2 bases and J by 0 bases, leaving 6 bases between them. The CDR3 extends over 14 amino acids. The germline CDR1 and CDR2 sequences are MGHDK and SYGVNS. CDR3 DNA: TGTGCCAGCAGTGAACTACAGAGCACAGATACGCAGTATTTT. Its translation is CASSELQSTDTQYF. The variable domain in full, completed from reference TRBV25-1 and TRBJ2-3, reads EADIYQTPRYLVIGTGKKITLECSQTMGHDKMYWYQQDPGMELHLIHYSYGVNSTEKGDLSSESTVSRIRTEHFPLTLESARPSHTSQYLCASSELQSTDTQYFGPGTRLTVL.

The gene calls are TRBV11-2 and TRBJ2-1, with no clear D. Trimming took off 3 bases at V and 6 bases at J, with 3 bases between the two ends. This CDR3 is built from 11 residues. The germline CDR1 and CDR2 sequences are SGHAT and FQNNGV. This chain's CDR3 is CASSFRNEQFF. As DNA, the CDR3 is TGTGCCAGCAGCTTCCGCAATGAGCAGTTCTTC.

The J gene is TRBJ2-5, the V gene TRBV4-2, with 11 positions matching TRBD2. J was trimmed by 3 bases and V by 1 base; bases with no gene match: 1. From germline, CDR1 is LGHNA and CDR2 YNFKEQ. The CDR3 loop spans 15 amino acids. The DNA for the CDR3 is TGTGCCAGCAGCCAAGCTAGCGGGGGGAAAGAGACCCAGTACTTC. It specifies CASSQASGGKETQYF.

This clone appeared a few times. The chain joins TRBV12-5 to TRBJ1-4, with D maybe TRBD1 (5 bases). V was shortened by 7 bases and J by 1 base, with 13 bases between the two germline ends. This CDR3 has 15 residues. Germline CDR1 reads LGHNT; CDR2 reads FRNRAP. Here the CDR3 reads CASVRGGGTNEKLFF. CDR3 coding DNA: TGTGCTAGTGTTAGGGGAGGAGGAACTAATGAAAAACTGTTTTTT.

The chain combines TRBV27 with TRBJ2-7; D unresolved. Germline lookup yields CDR1 MNHEY and CDR2 SMNVEV (reference sequence). The CDR3 covers 14 residues. Trimming took off 4 bases at V and 1 base at J, with 11 bases between the two ends. The CDR3 nucleotides are TGTGCCAGCAGTTCTCCCCAGGCATCCTACGAGCAGTACTTC. This translates into CASSSPQASYEQYF.

This clone has only one observation. The chain couples TRBV7-7 to TRBJ2-5, with D unresolved. This CDR3 has 14 residues. Trimming removed 0 bases at V and 1 base at J, with 6 bases between. Looked up from germline, CDR1 is SSHAT and CDR2 is FNYEAQ (reference sequence). Written as DNA, the CDR3 is TGTGCCAGCAGCTTAGCTTCGGGCCAAGAGACCCAGTACTTC. Protein sequence: CASSLASGQETQYF.

The chain links TRBV7-8 to TRBJ1-5; D is perhaps TRBD1 (5 bases). Germline V gene data show CDR1 as SGHVS and CDR2 as FQNEAQ. The ends were cut back, 1 base at V and 2 bases at J, with 6 bases in the middle. The CDR3 contains 14 residues. CDR3 bases: TGTGCCAGCAGCTTAGGGACACGCAATCAGCCCCAGCATTTT. Protein sequence: CASSLGTRNQPQHF.

The chain links TRBV2 to TRBJ1-1, with 8 bases aligning to TRBD1. From germline, CDR1 is SNHLY and CDR2 FYNNEI. This CDR3 is built from 16 residues. The ends lost 6 bases at V and 1 base at J; junction bases unmatched: 10. The CDR3 loop reads CASRHSRTGQNTEAFF. The CDR3 DNA follows: TGTGCCAGCAGACACTCAAGGACAGGGCAGAACACTGAAGCTTTCTTT.

This clone was picked up a small number of times. The chain carries TRBV5-6 and TRBJ2-5; D is unresolved. Trimming pared 1 base from V and 2 bases from J, leaving 18 bases between. CDR3 length: 17 amino acids. Germline CDR1 SGHDT, CDR2 YYEEEE. CDR3 residues: CASSLRTSELLQETQYF. The CDR3 DNA reads as TGTGCCAGCAGCTTGAGGACCTCCGAACTCCTACAAGAGACCCAGTACTTC.

As for this clone: Other DNA sequences in the sample encode the same CDR3. The rearrangement joins TRBV30 to TRBJ2-1; D uncertain. The CDR3 runs to 12 residues. The V gene lost 0 bases and the J gene lost 8 bases, with 8 bases spanning the gap. Germline V gene lookup returns CDR1 GTSNPN and CDR2 SVGIG (reference sequence). CDR3 amino acids: CAWSVVGDEQFF. The CDR3 region has the DNA TGTGCCTGGAGTGTAGTTGGTGATGAGCAGTTCTTC. The full variable domain, completed using reference TRBV30 and TRBJ2-1, is SQTIHQWPATLVQPVGSPLSLECTVEGTSNPNLYWYRQAAGRGLQLLFYSVGIGQISSEVPQNLSASRPQDRQFILSSKKLLLSDSGFYLCAWSVVGDEQFFGPGTRLTVL.

The chain recombines TRBV6-1 with TRBJ1-1; D uncertain. Trimming took off 7 bases at V and 2 bases at J, with 2 bases between the two ends. Germline V gene lookup returns CDR1 MNHNS and CDR2 SASEGT. The CDR3 runs 10 residues. DNA of the CDR3: TGTGCCAGCAAAAACACTGAAGCTTTCTTT. Translation: CASKNTEAFF.

The J gene is TRBJ1-2, the V gene TRBV14; D is ambiguous. Germline loops: CDR1 SGHDN, CDR2 FVKESK. V was shortened by 5 bases and J by 8 bases, with 15 bases between the two germline ends. This CDR3 contains 13 residues. The DNA for the CDR3 is TGTGCCAGCAGCTATCTATCGGCCGGAGGCTACACCTTC. This codes for CASSYLSAGGYTF.

J is TRBJ1-5 and V is TRBV19, with D unclear. CDR3 size: 16 residues. Germline CDR1 and CDR2: LNHDA and SQIVND (reference sequence). Trimming removed 6 bases from V and 9 bases from J, with 24 bases in between. The CDR3 coding sequence is TGTGCCAGTAGCGCGGCCATGACGGGTATAGGGAGGCCCCAGCATTTT. Translating gives CASSAAMTGIGRPQHF.

The genes are TRBV12-5 and TRBJ2-2; D possibly corresponds to TRBD1 (6 bases). V shed 6 bases and J shed 0 bases, with 11 bases lying between them. The CDR3 covers 15 residues. CDR1 and CDR2 (germline): LGHNT, FRNRAP. This CDR3 is CASGLGGPNTGELFF. In nucleotides, the CDR3 is TGTGCTAGTGGGCTAGGGGGTCCGAACACCGGGGAGCTGTTTTTT.

The chain combines TRBV6-5 with TRBJ1-2; tentative D call: TRBD1 (6 bases). V was clipped by 4 bases and J by 6 bases, with 15 bases between them. Germline assignment: CDR1 MNHEY and CDR2 SVGAGI. This CDR3 is 14 amino acids long. CDR3 nucleotide sequence: TGTGCCAGCAGTTCTCAGGGGCCCTATAATGGCTACACCTTC. Translation: CASSSQGPYNGYTF.

The CDR3 here is CASSLYERGGNPPGELFF. The CDR3 DNA reads as TGTGCCAGCAGTTTATATGAAAGAGGGGGGAATCCTCCCGGGGAGCTGTTTTTT. This chain connects TRBV27 to TRBJ2-2, with D perhaps assigned TRBD1 or TRBD2 (6 bases each). The CDR3 is 18 amino acids. V was clipped by 1 base and J by 6 bases, with 21 bases between them. Germline CDR1 and CDR2: MNHEY and SMNVEV (reference sequence).